This TCR beta chain was recovered during a study of shared clonotypes between healthy human individuals. V gave up 6 bases and J gave up 2 bases; unmatched junction bases: 9. The CDR3 length is 15 residues. Germline loops: CDR1 LNHDA, CDR2 SQIVND (reference sequence). The table came from immunoSEQ multiplex PCR; TCRdb's copy has only in-frame clones and leaves some out. The sample comprises 2 million or so clones, about 94% of which are singletons, and 0.9% to 1.4% rests with the top ten. CD45RO-negative cells were positively selected for CCR7, leaving out terminally differentiated effector memory CD45RA+ cells.

Sequencing used naive CD8+ T cells sorted from blood. This sequence originates from a man aged 18 to 29 in good health. The chain is built from TRBV19 and TRBJ2-7, with 8 bases that match TRBD1. CDR3 nucleotides: TGTGCCAGTAGCGGACTCGGGACAGGTACCTACGAGCAGTACTTC. Translation gives CASSGLGTGTYEQYF.